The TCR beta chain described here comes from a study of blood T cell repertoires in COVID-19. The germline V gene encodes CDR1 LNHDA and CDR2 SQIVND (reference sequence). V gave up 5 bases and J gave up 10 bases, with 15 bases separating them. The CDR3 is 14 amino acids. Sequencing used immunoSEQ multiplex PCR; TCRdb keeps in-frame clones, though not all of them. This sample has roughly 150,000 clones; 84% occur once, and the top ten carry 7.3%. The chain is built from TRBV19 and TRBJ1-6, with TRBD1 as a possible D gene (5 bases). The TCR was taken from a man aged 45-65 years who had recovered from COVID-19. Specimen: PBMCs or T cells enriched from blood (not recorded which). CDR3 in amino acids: CASSSGGVYSPLHF. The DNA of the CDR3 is TGTGCCAGTAGTTCCGGGGGGGTCTACTCACCCCTCCACTTT.